The source of this T cell receptor beta chain is a study of blood T cell repertoires in COVID-19. Study in general: T cells, B-cell-depleted T cells, or PBMCs provided the cDNA or gDNA that served as material.

Trimming pared 0 bases from V and 1 base from J, leaving 14 bases between. Germline CDR1 SGDLS, CDR2 YYNGEE. CDR3 size: 16 residues. TCRdb's copy holds only in-frame clones and misses some; the assay was immunoSEQ multiplex PCR. The sample lists under 400,000 clones; more than 70% were seen once. V usage is TRBV9 and J usage is TRBJ2-7, with D perhaps TRBD2 (7 bases). The sample consisted of peripheral blood. This TCR came from a woman younger than 45 with COVID-19, enrolled during active disease. CDR3 sequence: CASSVGGRGHSYEQYF. The CDR3 DNA reads as TGTGCCAGCAGCGTAGGGGGGAGGGGACATTCCTACGAGCAGTACTTC.